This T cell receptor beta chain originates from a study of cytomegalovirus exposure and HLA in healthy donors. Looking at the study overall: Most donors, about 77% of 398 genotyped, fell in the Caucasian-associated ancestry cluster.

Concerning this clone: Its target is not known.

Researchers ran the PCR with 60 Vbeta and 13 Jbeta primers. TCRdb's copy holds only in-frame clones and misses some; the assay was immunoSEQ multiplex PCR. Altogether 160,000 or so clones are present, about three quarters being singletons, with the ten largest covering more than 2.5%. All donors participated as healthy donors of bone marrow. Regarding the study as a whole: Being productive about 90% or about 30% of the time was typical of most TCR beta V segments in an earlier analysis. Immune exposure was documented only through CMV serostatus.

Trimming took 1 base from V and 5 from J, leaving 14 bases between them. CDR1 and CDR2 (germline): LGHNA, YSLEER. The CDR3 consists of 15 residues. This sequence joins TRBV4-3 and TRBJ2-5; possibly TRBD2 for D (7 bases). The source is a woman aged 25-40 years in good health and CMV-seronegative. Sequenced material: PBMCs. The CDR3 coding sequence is TGCGCCAGCAGCCAAGTGCGGGGGCCTGGGGAGACCCAGTACTTC. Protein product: CASSQVRGPGETQYF.